Listed below are T cell receptor beta chains from one sample, sequenced in a study of blood T cell repertoires in COVID-19. TCRdb's table, derived via immunoSEQ multiplex PCR, lists solely in-frame clones and lacks some. In the table there are more than 85,000 clones, roughly 82% of which are singletons. The specimen sequenced was peripheral blood. These receptors were obtained from a woman aged 55-70 years with acute or convalescent COVID-19. CDR3s include the opening cysteine and the closing phenylalanine or tryptophan. The D gene is left open where the match is weak. Not every row has a clone size; where given, it reads once, few, many or a size class.

cdr3_length j_call clone_size v_call d_call cdr3_nt cdr3_aa
15 TRBJ1-5 - TRBV28 - TGTGCCAGCAGTCCCCCAGCGGGGACCCGTAAGCCCCAGCATTTT CASSPPAGTRKPQHF
14 TRBJ1-3 - TRBV7-9 - TGTGCCAGCAGGCTAACCGAACAGAGAAACACCATATATTTT CASRLTEQRNTIYF
15 TRBJ1-1 - TRBV11-3 TRBD1 TGTGCCAGCAGCTACCAGGGGGCAGTGAACACTGAAGCTTTCTTT CASSYQGAVNTEAFF
16 TRBJ2-7 - TRBV5-1 - TGCGCCAGCAGCCCCACCGGGAGAAAGGCGATCTACGAGCAGTACTTC CASSPTGRKAIYEQYF
17 TRBJ1-1 once TRBV5-1 - TGCGCCAGCAGCTTGGCCTGGGGGGATCCGCGGAACACTGAAGCTTTCTTT CASSLAWGDPRNTEAFF
15 TRBJ1-6 - TRBV7-9 - TGTGCCAGCAGCCAGAGCGGATCCTATAATTCACCCCTCCACTTT CASSQSGSYNSPLHF
15 TRBJ1-1 - TRBV28 - TGTGCCAGCAGTTTGGGGGGTCACGGCCCTACTGAAGCTTTCTTT CASSLGGHGPTEAFF
13 TRBJ1-4 - TRBV30 - TGTGCCTGGAGGAGGCCGGGGTACGAAAAACTGTTTTTT CAWRRPGYEKLFF
14 TRBJ1-5 - TRBV9 - TGTGCCAGCAGCCCGCTCGGGGGGGAACAGCCCCAGCATTTT CASSPLGGEQPQHF
14 TRBJ1-4 - TRBV11-2 - TGTGCCAGCAGCCAGGGGATCAAAGGAGAAAAACTGTTTTTT CASSQGIKGEKLFF
13 TRBJ1-2 few TRBV5-3 - TGTGCCAGAAGCCCCGGGGGGTGGGATGGCTACACCTTC CARSPGGWDGYTF
15 TRBJ1-5 - TRBV6-2/TRBV6-3 TRBD1 TGTGCCAGCAGCAGGACAGGGGACGGCAATCAGCCCCAGCATTTT CASSRTGDGNQPQHF
17 TRBJ1-3 - TRBV19 TRBD1 TGTGCCAGTTCCCTCGGGGGACAGGAGGGACCTGGAAACACCATATATTTT CASSLGGQEGPGNTIYF
13 TRBJ1-6 - TRBV2 - TGTGCCAGCAGTGCCTGGGAGGGATCACCCCTCCACTTT CASSAWEGSPLHF
13 TRBJ1-4 few TRBV14 - TGTGCCAGCAGCCAAGTCTCCCATGAAAAACTGTTTTTT CASSQVSHEKLFF
14 TRBJ2-7 - TRBV3-1/TRBV3-2 TRBD2 TGTGCCAGCAGCCCCCTGAGGACTAGCCCCGAGCAGTACTTC CASSPLRTSPEQYF
13 TRBJ2-7 - TRBV12-3/TRBV12-4 TRBD1 TGTGCCAGCAGTATACAGGGGTTCCACGAGCAGTACTTC CASSIQGFHEQYF